The rows below give T cell receptor beta chains drawn from one sample of a study of T cell responses to AZD1222 COVID-19 vaccine. Method: immunoSEQ multiplex PCR; TCRdb's copy keeps in-frame clones and lacks some. The sample lists some 120,000 clones; roughly 85% were seen once. The sample was peripheral blood, taken on day 0 of MenACWY control vaccination. The receptors stem from an adult in good health. Both conserved end residues are part of each CDR3. A D gene is named only where the DNA matches it firmly. The size entry is marked missing in some rows and otherwise reads once, few, many or a size class.

>TRBV7-6|TRBJ2-3|NA|NA
CASSLDSWTDTQYF
TGTGCCAGCAGCTTAGATAGCTGGACAGATACGCAGTATTTT
>TRBV9|TRBJ2-7|NA|NA
CASSVEAVTEDEQYF
TGTGCCAGCAGCGTAGAAGCCGTGACTGAAGACGAGCAGTACTTC
>TRBV5-8|TRBJ1-3|TRBD1|NA
CASRPPGTGRRNTIYF
TGTGCCAGCAGACCACCGGGGACAGGCAGAAGAAACACCATATATTTT
>TRBV28|TRBJ1-1|TRBD1|NA
CASSLDRGPWTEAFF
TGTGCCAGCAGTTTGGACAGGGGGCCATGGACTGAAGCTTTCTTT
>TRBV7-6|TRBJ2-7|TRBD1|NA
CASSLGATGPYEQYF
TGTGCCAGCAGCTTAGGGGCGACAGGGCCCTACGAGCAGTACTTC
>TRBV5-1|TRBJ2-1|TRBD2|NA
CASSLAGDYYNEQFF
TGCGCCAGCAGCTTGGCTGGGGACTACTACAATGAGCAGTTCTTC
>TRBV11-2|TRBJ2-1|NA|few
CASSRRYNEQFF
TGTGCCAGCAGCCGAAGATACAATGAGCAGTTCTTC
>TRBV3-1/TRBV3-2|TRBJ1-5|TRBD1|NA
CASRRDRGGNQPQHF
TGTGCCAGCAGACGGGACAGGGGAGGGAATCAGCCCCAGCATTTT
>TRBV5-1|TRBJ1-6|TRBD1|NA
CASSAGTGWNSPLHF
TGCGCCAGCAGCGCCGGGACAGGGTGGAATTCACCCCTCCACTTT
>TRBV27|TRBJ1-2|TRBD1|NA
CASSFRHQGAVYGYTF
TGTGCCAGCAGTTTTCGCCACCAGGGGGCGGTCTATGGCTACACCTTC
>TRBV9|TRBJ2-4|TRBD1|NA
CASSVGGQQNIQYF
TGTGCCAGCAGCGTAGGGGGACAGCAAAACATTCAGTACTTC
>TRBV19|TRBJ1-2|NA|NA
CASSIEGRGAEDYGYTF
TGTGCCAGTAGTATAGAGGGACGGGGGGCCGAAGACTATGGCTACACCTTC
>TRBV18|TRBJ2-6|NA|once
CASSPGGWSGANVLTF
TGTGCCAGCTCACCAGGGGGCTGGTCTGGAGCCAACGTCCTGACTTTC
>TRBV19|TRBJ1-2|TRBD1|NA
CASSMGQGRTNYGYTF
TGTGCCAGTAGTATGGGACAGGGGCGTACTAACTATGGCTACACCTTC
>TRBV2|TRBJ1-4|NA|NA
CASSEGKGMKEKLFF
TGTGCCAGCAGTGAAGGGAAAGGTATGAAGGAAAAACTGTTTTTT
>TRBV19|TRBJ2-3|TRBD2|NA
CASSSGLSGGARDTQYF
TGTGCCAGTAGTTCAGGGCTAAGCGGGGGGGCAAGGGATACGCAGTATTTT
>TRBV4-2|TRBJ2-1|TRBD2|NA
CASSQASGGRRFF
TGTGCCAGCAGCCAAGCCTCGGGGGGGCGTCGGTTCTTC
>TRBV12-3/TRBV12-4|TRBJ1-2|NA|NA
CASSSSNYGYTF
TGTGCCAGCAGTTCGTCTAACTATGGCTACACCTTC
>TRBV9|TRBJ1-2|TRBD1|NA
CASSVVGTGGGYTF
TGTGCCAGCAGCGTAGTGGGGACAGGGGGTGGCTACACCTTC
>TRBV9|TRBJ1-5|NA|NA
CASSAQGRSNQPQHF
TGTGCCAGCAGCGCCCAGGGTAGAAGCAATCAGCCCCAGCATTTT
>TRBV4-2|TRBJ2-7|TRBD1|NA
CASTSGGQGSEQYF
TGTGCCAGCACCTCAGGGGGACAGGGGTCCGAGCAGTACTTC
>TRBV12-3/TRBV12-4|TRBJ1-1|NA|NA
CASTRTTNEAFF
TGTGCCAGCACCCGCACAACTAATGAAGCTTTCTTT
>TRBV7-2|TRBJ1-1|TRBD1|NA
CASRDRADTEAFF
TGTGCCAGCAGGGACAGGGCGGACACTGAAGCTTTCTTT
>TRBV5-4|TRBJ2-1|NA|NA
CASHPPGISYNEQFF
TGTGCCAGCCACCCCCCCGGAATATCCTACAATGAGCAGTTCTTC
>TRBV5-1|TRBJ2-1|NA|NA
CASSPRGPYNEQFF
TGCGCCAGCAGCCCCCGGGGTCCCTACAATGAGCAGTTCTTC
>TRBV9|TRBJ2-7|NA|NA
CASSARVGNYEQYF
TGTGCCAGCAGCGCCAGGGTTGGGAATTACGAGCAGTACTTC
>TRBV28|TRBJ2-7|TRBD2|NA
CASLTGGEPYEQYF
TGTGCCAGTCTTACGGGGGGTGAGCCCTACGAGCAGTACTTC
>TRBV7-2|TRBJ1-5|TRBD1|few
CASSQGDRVGNQPQHF
TGTGCCAGCAGCCAGGGGGACAGGGTCGGCAATCAGCCCCAGCATTTT
>TRBV28|TRBJ1-2|NA|NA
CASTPPGWDYYGYTF
TGTGCCAGCACTCCCCCCGGATGGGATTACTATGGCTACACCTTC
>TRBV7-3|TRBJ1-1|NA|NA
CASSLSSGTEAFF
TGTGCCAGCAGCTTAAGTTCTGGCACTGAAGCTTTCTTT
>TRBV4-1|TRBJ1-4|NA|NA
CASSQRTGVGEKLFF
TGCGCCAGCAGCCAAAGGACCGGGGTTGGGGAAAAACTGTTTTTT
>TRBV29-1|TRBJ2-3|NA|NA
CSAVTSRGTDTQYF
TGCAGCGCTGTGACTAGTCGCGGGACAGATACGCAGTATTTT
>TRBV6-1|TRBJ1-1|NA|once
CASSDSGARHTEAFF
TGTGCCAGCAGTGATTCGGGGGCAAGACACACTGAAGCTTTCTTT
>TRBV20-1|TRBJ1-5|NA|NA
CSASSAYSNQPQHF
TGCAGTGCTAGTTCCGCATATAGCAATCAGCCCCAGCATTTT
>TRBV4-1|TRBJ1-2|NA|NA
CASSQDLGGLGYGYTF
TGCGCCAGCAGCCAAGATCTTGGGGGGCTCGGCTATGGCTACACCTTC